Listed below are T cell receptor beta chains from one sample, sequenced in a study of identical twins. TCRdb fed the 5' RACE reads into MiXCR, producing one record per CDR3 protein. The repertoire consists of some 260,000 distinct CDR3 sequences, with about an eighth occurring once and the leading ten covering approximately 10%. The specimen sequenced was memory (CD45RO+) T cells sorted from blood. Source of these receptors: a woman aged 18-29 years in good health. The CDR3 runs from the conserved cysteine through the conserved F or W. The D gene is left open where the match is weak. Rows give clone size only sometimes, using once, few, many, or a class for an expanded clone.

abundance	v_gene	d_gene	j_gene	CDR3nt	CDR3aa
few	TRBV12-3/TRBV12-4	NA	TRBJ1-5	TGTGCCAGCAGCCCACAGTTCTGGGATCAGCCCCAGCATTTT	CASSPQFWDQPQHF
NA	TRBV7-9	NA	TRBJ2-2	TGTGCCAGCAGCTTAGGATGGGACGGGACCGGGGAGCTGTTTTTT	CASSLGWDGTGELFF
few	TRBV20-1	TRBD2	TRBJ2-7	TGCAGTGCCGTTAGCGGGAGGAACTACGAGCAGTACTTC	CSAVSGRNYEQYF
many	TRBV5-1	TRBD2	TRBJ2-7	TGCGCCAGCAGCTTAGGCGCGGGGGACGAGCAGTACTTC	CASSLGAGDEQYF
NA	TRBV10-3	NA	TRBJ2-6	TGTGCCACCCAGCCGACCCCTGGGGCCAACGTCCTGACTTTC	CATQPTPGANVLTF
few	TRBV5-1	NA	TRBJ2-5	TGCGCCAGCAGCCCCCTGGCGGCGAAAGAGACCCAGTACTTC	CASSPLAAKETQYF
NA	TRBV12-3/TRBV12-4	NA	TRBJ1-2	TGTGCCAGCAGTAAAGGACAGAGTTTCAAAGGCTACACCTTC	CASSKGQSFKGYTF
NA	TRBV5-5	NA	TRBJ2-7	TGTGCCAGCATCCTTTCACTCTTTCCGACCTACGAGCAGTACTTC	CASILSLFPTYEQYF
NA	TRBV6-4	TRBD1	TRBJ2-1	TGTGCCAGCAGTCCGGGACAGGAGGGTAATGAGCAGTTCTTC	CASSPGQEGNEQFF
few	TRBV6-1	NA	TRBJ2-5	TGTGCGACCTTAGTAAAGGGGGATGAGACCCAGTACTTC	CATLVKGDETQYF
NA	TRBV11-2	TRBD2	TRBJ2-3	TGTGCCAGCAGCCGGGCTAGCGGGGGGGACACAGATACGCAGTATTTT	CASSRASGGDTDTQYF
NA	TRBV19	TRBD1	TRBJ2-1	TGTGCCAGTAGTGCAGGGGGCCGAAGGTCCTACAATGAGCAGTTCTTC	CASSAGGRRSYNEQFF
NA	TRBV6-2/TRBV6-3	NA	TRBJ1-2	TGTGCCAGCAGTCACCCAATCCCGGACGGGGCCCATGGCTACACCTTC	CASSHPIPDGAHGYTF
few	TRBV27	TRBD1	TRBJ2-1	TGTGCCAGCAGTTTAATCGTAGCCCGGGACAGGAAGAGAGAGCAGTTCTTC	CASSLIVARDRKREQFF
NA	TRBV20-1	NA	TRBJ1-1	TGCAGGGGTTTGGCGGGGAACACTGAAGCTTTCTTT	CRGLAGNTEAFF
NA	TRBV12-3/TRBV12-4	TRBD1	TRBJ2-3	TGTGCCAGCAGTTTCAGGGGGTTAGGAGATACGCAGTATTTT	CASSFRGLGDTQYF
few	TRBV6-1	NA	TRBJ2-7	TGTGCCAGCGGGGGGCTCCAGGGTTACGAGCAGTACTTC	CASGGLQGYEQYF
NA	TRBV7-3	NA	TRBJ2-1	TGTGCCAGCAGCTTAAACCCCGCGGCAAGAGCTGAGCAGTTCTTC	CASSLNPAARAEQFF
few	TRBV2	NA	TRBJ1-2	TGTGCCAGCAGTGTTGGTCCCAGTGGAGGCTACACCTTC	CASSVGPSGGYTF
few	TRBV15	NA	TRBJ1-1	TGTGCCACCAGCAGATTTGGGAGTGAAGCTTTCTTT	CATSRFGSEAFF